The text below deals with one TCR beta chain. Its antigen remains unidentified. The record has no base qualities; no much larger clone is one base away. This specimen belongs to a study of blood T cell repertoires in COVID-19 (dated by TCRdb to the early 2020s). Notes on the research overall: Collaborator samples came from the United States, Italy and Spain and covered acute and convalescent phases of COVID-19. The repertoires were made available in a free public database intended to serve as a resource for research on the immune response to SARS-CoV-2. The material from the prospective study consisted of cDNA or gDNA derived from T cells, B-cell-depleted T cells, or PBMCs. Deeply sampled blood TCRbeta repertoires from subjects exposed to, actively infected with, or recovered from COVID-19 were included in the dataset. Nearly every sample came with metadata listing a de-identified subject ID, COVID-19 status, age in years and sex. The samples were drawn from the first 160 participants of the ongoing ImmuneRACE study and from over a thousand subjects provided by 6 global collaborators. Where available, HLA class I and class II types were taken from metadata supplied by the sample provider and were not determined by assay-based typing.

In the prospective study, participants were about 18 to 95 years old, resided in about two dozen geographic areas of the United States, and were enrolled through a virtual design. In the prospective study, cohorts were assigned on the basis of participant-reported clinical history obtained from a screening survey and a study questionnaire. Each participant in the prospective study had whole blood, serum and a nasopharyngeal or oropharyngeal swab collected by mobile phlebotomists. Additional blood draws and questionnaires over an approximately two-month period could optionally be provided by prospective study participants. Before DNA extraction, prospective study blood samples were shipped either frozen or at room temperature. From the germline V gene (reference sequence), CDR1 is GTSNPN and CDR2 is SVGIG. Including cysteine and phenylalanine, the CDR3 has 15 amino acids. Only CDR3 DNA is held: 45 bases, read in frame from base 1. The V end gives up 5 bases and the J end 4 bases, leaving 9 bases in the junction not matched to a gene.

Points the paper makes about the study in general: The quantity of clinical and demographic metadata differed by source and by participant and was supplied without curation.

The immunoSEQ Assay, a bias-controlled multiplex PCR, was used to amplify TCRbeta CDR3 regions from genomic DNA. The source study handled its data this way. Nucleated cell counts per sample were estimated from amplification of reference gene primers within the assay. Sequence reads were collapsed and filtered to measure the absolute abundance of every unique TCRbeta CDR3 rearrangement. For each sample, productive Simpson clonality was calculated as the square root of Simpson's diversity index across productive rearrangements. The clones in this table, taken by TCRdb from immuneACCESS, are in-frame only. Not every clone is retained; where verified, under half of the shortfall comes from an unresolved V gene, and the cause of the rest is unknown. V and J calls and clone size are given by that table; D and trimming were obtained from the DNA. The table for this sample lists 200,000 to 300,000 clones; more than 70% of them were counted only once. The ten top clones hold 0.95% to 1.5% of the sample.

This TCR derives from a woman aged 40 to 50 with acute COVID-19. The V and J genes are TRBV30 and TRBJ2-1, with 9 bases matching TRBD2. Sequencing used PBMCs or T cells enriched from blood (not recorded which). The sequenced DNA is TGTGCCTGGGAAAAAGCGGGAGGCGGGTACAATGAGCAGTTCTTC. The resulting protein is CAWEKAGGGYNEQFF.